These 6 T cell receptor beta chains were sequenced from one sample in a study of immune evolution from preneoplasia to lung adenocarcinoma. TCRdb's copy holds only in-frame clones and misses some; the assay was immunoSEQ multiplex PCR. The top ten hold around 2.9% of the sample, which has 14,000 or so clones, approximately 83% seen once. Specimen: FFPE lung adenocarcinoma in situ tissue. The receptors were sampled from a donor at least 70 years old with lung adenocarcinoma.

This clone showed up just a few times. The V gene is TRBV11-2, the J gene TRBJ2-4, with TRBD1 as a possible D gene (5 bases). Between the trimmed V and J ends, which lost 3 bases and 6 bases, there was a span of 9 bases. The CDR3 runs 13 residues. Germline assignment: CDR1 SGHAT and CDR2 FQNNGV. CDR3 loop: CASSFSQGNIQYF. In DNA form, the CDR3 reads TGTGCCAGCAGCTTTAGTCAGGGAAACATTCAGTACTTC.

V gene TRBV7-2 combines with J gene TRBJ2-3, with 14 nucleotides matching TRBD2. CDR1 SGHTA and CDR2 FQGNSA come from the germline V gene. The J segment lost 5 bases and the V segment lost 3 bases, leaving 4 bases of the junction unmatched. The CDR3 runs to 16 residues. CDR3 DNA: TGTGCCAGCAGCTTCCGCGGGACTAGCGGGGGAGATACGCAGTATTTT. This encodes CASSFRGTSGGDTQYF.

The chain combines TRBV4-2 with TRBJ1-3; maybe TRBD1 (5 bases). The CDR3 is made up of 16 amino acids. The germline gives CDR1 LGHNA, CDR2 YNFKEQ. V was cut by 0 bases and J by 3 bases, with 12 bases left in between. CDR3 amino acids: CASSQDRPGSGNTIYF. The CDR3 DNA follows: TGTGCCAGCAGCCAAGATCGGCCAGGGAGTGGAAACACCATATATTTT.

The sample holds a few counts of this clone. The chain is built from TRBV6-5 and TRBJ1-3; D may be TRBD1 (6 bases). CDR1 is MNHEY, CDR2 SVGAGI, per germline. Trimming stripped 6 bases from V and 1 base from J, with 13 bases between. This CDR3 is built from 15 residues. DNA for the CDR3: TGTGCCAGCAGGAAACAGGGTTTTTCTGGAAACACCATATATTTT. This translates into CASRKQGFSGNTIYF.

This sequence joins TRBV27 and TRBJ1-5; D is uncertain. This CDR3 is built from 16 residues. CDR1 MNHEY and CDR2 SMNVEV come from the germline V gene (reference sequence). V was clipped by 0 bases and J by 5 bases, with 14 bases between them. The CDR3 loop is CASSLSLTDLHQPQHF. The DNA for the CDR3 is TGTGCCAGCAGTTTATCGTTGACGGATTTACATCAGCCCCAGCATTTT.

The CDR3 loop is CASEGASSEQYF. CDR3 in DNA: TGTGCCAGCGAAGGGGCCAGTTCCGAGCAGTACTTC. This chain uses TRBV6-6 with TRBJ2-7; TRBD1 is a possible D gene (5 bases). CDR1 and CDR2 (germline): MNHNY, SVGAGI (reference sequence). V was trimmed by 8 bases and J by 6 bases, leaving 14 bases between them. The CDR3 has 12 amino acids.